This entry lists 6 T cell receptor beta chains sequenced from one sample in a study of cytomegalovirus exposure and HLA in healthy donors. TCRdb keeps only in-frame clones here, not all; method: immunoSEQ multiplex PCR. Of over 150,000 clones listed, roughly 89% are singletons. Sequenced input: PBMCs. The receptors were gathered from a woman younger than 35 in good health and CMV-seropositive.

The V and J genes are TRBV7-2 and TRBJ2-7; TRBD1 aligns across 8 bases. Trimming took 5 bases from V and 5 from J; bases not matched to a gene: 2. The CDR3 consists of 12 residues. CDR1 and CDR2 from the germline V gene are SGHTA and FQGNSA. The CDR3 coding sequence is TGTGCCAGCAGCCCGACAGGGGACGAGCAGTACTTC. Protein product: CASSPTGDEQYF.

The rearrangement uses TRBV10-3 and TRBJ1-1, with D maybe TRBD1 (6 bases). Between the trimmed V and J ends, which lost 3 bases and 7 bases, there was a span of 12 bases. Germline values: CDR1 ENHRY, CDR2 SYGVKD. This CDR3 contains 13 residues. The DNA of the CDR3 is TGTGCCATCAGTGACAGGGGCGGCCTTGAAGCTTTCTTT. This codes for CAISDRGGLEAFF.

The chain combines TRBV4-2 with TRBJ2-7; the D gene is possibly TRBD2 (5 bases). CDR3 length: 20 residues. The V end was cut by 0 bases, the J end by 2 bases, with 26 bases between. The germline gives CDR1 LGHNA, CDR2 YNFKEQ. Here the CDR3 DNA reads TGTGCCAGCAGCCAAGATGAGGGCGTCGGTAGAGCATCCCCTCCCTACGAGCAGTACTTC. Protein sequence: CASSQDEGVGRASPPYEQYF.

The chain has TRBV7-3 and TRBJ2-7, with 8 bases aligning to TRBD2. Looked up from germline, CDR1 is SGHTA and CDR2 is FQGTGA. With 4 bases clipped from V and 3 bases from J, the junction kept 8 bases outside the gene matches. The length of the CDR3 is 15 residues. CDR3 sequence (DNA): TGTGCCAGCAGCTCTCAAAGCGGGAGTAACTACGAGCAGTACTTC. Translating it yields CASSSQSGSNYEQYF.

V usage is TRBV19 and J usage is TRBJ1-5, with D uncertain. The CDR3 is made up of 14 amino acids. The germline CDR1 and CDR2 sequences are LNHDA and SQIVND (reference sequence). The V and J ends lost 1 base and 2 bases respectively, with 6 bases between them. Here the CDR3 DNA reads TGTGCCAGTAGTATAGTAACGGGCAATCAGCCCCAGCATTTT. Protein: CASSIVTGNQPQHF.

The chain joins TRBV6-1 to TRBJ2-2; 12 bases agree with TRBD2. After removal of 4 bases from V and 4 bases from J, the junction contained 7 bases not matched to a gene. Germline V gene data show CDR1 as MNHNS and CDR2 as SASEGT. This CDR3 is 17 amino acids long. DNA for the CDR3: TGTGCCAGCAGTGGACTCGGACTAGCGGGGAGCACCGGGGAGCTGTTTTTT. It specifies CASSGLGLAGSTGELFF.